This T cell receptor (beta chain) derives from a study of cytomegalovirus exposure and HLA in healthy donors. As for the study in general: Roughly 179 million T cells yielded roughly 120 million unique TCR beta sequences, as an earlier analysis found.

The CDR3 sequence is 15 residues long. Per germline, CDR1 SGHVS and CDR2 FQNEAQ. V lost 5 bases, J lost 5 bases, and 7 bases stayed unmatched. Primers included in the PCR were 60 Vbeta and 13 Jbeta primers. Clones were read by immunoSEQ multiplex PCR, and TCRdb kept only the in-frame ones, dropping some. The table lists around 150,000 clones, over 60% of them singletons, with around 1% in the top ten. The origin of this receptor is a woman in her forties or fifties in good health and CMV-seropositive. Specimen: PBMCs. The rearrangement uses TRBV7-8 and TRBJ2-5; 11 bases map to TRBD2. CDR3 residues: CASSMTSGTDETQYF. CDR3 sequence (DNA): TGTGCCAGCAGCATGACTAGCGGGACGGATGAGACCCAGTACTTC.